One sample yielded the 5 T cell receptor beta chains listed below, sequenced in a study of monozygotic twins with inflammatory bowel disease. TCRdb reprocessed the 5' RACE reads; each CDR3 protein has one entry and no DNA is given. In total, the table holds 200,000 to 250,000 distinct CDR3 sequences. The sample taken for sequencing was blood. These receptors originate from a human donor with ulcerative colitis or Crohn's disease, or a healthy co-twin of an affected twin (not recorded which).

The chain couples TRBV20-1 to TRBJ2-3. The CDR3 consists of 15 residues. Germline loops: CDR1 DFQATT, CDR2 SNEGSKA (reference sequence). CDR3 sequence reads: CSAEPNSGVRDTQYF.

V usage is TRBV7-9 and J usage is TRBJ2-1; TCRdb's D gene call, TRBD2, goes unchecked for lack of DNA. The CDR3 runs 15 residues. The germline gives CDR1 SEHNR, CDR2 FQNEAQ (reference sequence). CDR3 protein: CASSSTGLAGNEQFF.

This sequence joins TRBV20-1 and TRBJ2-3. The germline gives CDR1 DFQATT, CDR2 SNEGSKA (reference sequence). CDR3 length equals 12 residues. The chain's CDR3 is CSARGSTDTQYF.

V gene TRBV20-1 combines with J gene TRBJ1-2; TCRdb lists TRBD1, though no DNA is available to test this call. Germline CDR1 and CDR2: DFQATT and SNEGSKA (reference sequence). This CDR3 comprises 12 residues. This CDR3 reads CSAWDGAYGYTF.

The V call is TRBV7-3, the J call TRBJ2-7; without DNA, the TCRdb call of TRBD1 cannot be checked. This CDR3 has 15 amino acids. CDR1 is SGHTA, CDR2 FQGTGA, per germline. CDR3: CASSLTAGQGYEQYF.